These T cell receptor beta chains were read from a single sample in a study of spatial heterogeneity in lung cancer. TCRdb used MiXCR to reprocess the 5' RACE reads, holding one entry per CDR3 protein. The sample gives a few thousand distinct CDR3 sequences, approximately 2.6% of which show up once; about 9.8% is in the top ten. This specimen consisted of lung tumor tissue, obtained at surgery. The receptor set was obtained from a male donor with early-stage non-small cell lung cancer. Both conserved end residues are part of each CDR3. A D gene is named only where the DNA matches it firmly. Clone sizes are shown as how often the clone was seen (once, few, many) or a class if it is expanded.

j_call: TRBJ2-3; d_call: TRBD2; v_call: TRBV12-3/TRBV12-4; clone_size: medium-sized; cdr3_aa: CASSLSGGALDTQYF; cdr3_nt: TGTGCCAGCAGTCTTAGCGGGGGGGCCTTGGATACGCAGTATTTT
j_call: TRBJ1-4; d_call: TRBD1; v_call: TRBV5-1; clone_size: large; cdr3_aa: CASSFLGTGDATNEKLFF; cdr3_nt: TGCGCCAGCAGCTTTCTCGGGACAGGCGATGCAACTAATGAAAAACTGTTTTTT
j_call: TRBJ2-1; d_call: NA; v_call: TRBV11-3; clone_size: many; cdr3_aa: CASSFGVAENNEQFF; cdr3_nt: TGTGCCAGCAGCTTTGGGGTAGCGGAGAACAATGAGCAGTTCTTC
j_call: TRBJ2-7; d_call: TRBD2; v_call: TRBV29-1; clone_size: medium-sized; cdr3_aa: CSVGASGTSRTGQYF; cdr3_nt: TGCAGCGTTGGAGCTAGCGGGACTTCAAGGACGGGGCAGTACTTC
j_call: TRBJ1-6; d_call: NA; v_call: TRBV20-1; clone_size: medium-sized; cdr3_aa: CSASSPDSPLHF; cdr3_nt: TGCAGTGCTAGTTCCCCCGATTCACCCCTCCACTTT
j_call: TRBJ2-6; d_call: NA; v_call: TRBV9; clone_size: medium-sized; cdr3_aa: CASGKRPSGANVLTF; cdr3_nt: TGTGCCAGCGGGAAGAGGCCGTCTGGGGCCAACGTCCTGACTTTC
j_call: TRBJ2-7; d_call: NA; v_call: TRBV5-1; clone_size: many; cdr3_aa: CASSSCGNEQYF; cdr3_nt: TGCGCCAGCAGCTCTTGCGGGAACGAGCAGTACTTC
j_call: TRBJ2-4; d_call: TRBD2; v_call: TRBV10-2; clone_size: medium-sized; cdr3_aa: CASSETSELAKNIQYF; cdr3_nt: TGCGCCAGCAGTGAGACTAGCGAACTAGCCAAAAACATTCAGTACTTC
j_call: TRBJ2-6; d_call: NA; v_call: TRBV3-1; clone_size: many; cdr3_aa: CASSQMSGANVLTF; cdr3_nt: TGTGCCAGCAGCCAGATGTCTGGGGCCAACGTCCTGACTTTC
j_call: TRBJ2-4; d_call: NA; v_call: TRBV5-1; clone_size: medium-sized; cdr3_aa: CASSLQGRLVDIQYF; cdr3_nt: TGCGCCAGCAGCTTACAGGGACGTCTGGTAGACATTCAGTACTTC
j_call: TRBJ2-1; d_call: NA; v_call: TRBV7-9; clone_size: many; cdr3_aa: CASNKEGGSGNEQFF; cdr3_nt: TGTGCCAGCAACAAAGAAGGGGGGAGCGGGAATGAGCAGTTCTTC
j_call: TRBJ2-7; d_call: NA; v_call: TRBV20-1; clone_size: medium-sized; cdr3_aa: CSARRTPYEQYF; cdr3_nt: TGCAGTGCTAGACGAACCCCCTACGAGCAGTACTTC
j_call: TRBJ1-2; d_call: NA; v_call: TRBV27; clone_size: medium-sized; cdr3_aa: CASRPAPDSPRSYGYTF; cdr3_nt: TGTGCCAGCAGGCCCGCCCCGGACAGCCCCCGCAGCTATGGCTACACCTTC
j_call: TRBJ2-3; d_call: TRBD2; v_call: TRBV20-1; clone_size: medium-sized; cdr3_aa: CSIGSGGALGATDTQYF; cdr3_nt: TGCAGTATCGGGAGCGGGGGGGCCTTGGGGGCCACAGATACGCAGTATTTT
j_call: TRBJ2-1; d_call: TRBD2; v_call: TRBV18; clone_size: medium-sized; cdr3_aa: CASSQSGTLGEQFF; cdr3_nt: TGTGCCAGCTCACAAAGCGGGACCCTTGGTGAGCAGTTCTTC
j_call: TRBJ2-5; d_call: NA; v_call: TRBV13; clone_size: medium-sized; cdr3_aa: CASSLVASPETQYF; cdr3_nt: TGTGCCAGCAGCTTAGTGGCTAGCCCCGAGACCCAGTACTTC
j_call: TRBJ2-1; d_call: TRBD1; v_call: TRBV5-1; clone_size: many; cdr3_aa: CASSFSKGDRCYNEQFF; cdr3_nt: TGCGCCAGCAGCTTCTCGAAAGGGGACAGATGCTACAATGAGCAGTTCTTC
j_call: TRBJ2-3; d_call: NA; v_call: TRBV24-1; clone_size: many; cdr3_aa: CATSDPFDTQYF; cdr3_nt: TGTGCCACCAGTGACCCCTTTGATACGCAGTATTTT
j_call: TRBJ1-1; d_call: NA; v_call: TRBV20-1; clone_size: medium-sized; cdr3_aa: CSASSLTANTEAFF; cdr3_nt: TGCAGTGCTAGCAGCCTGACAGCTAACACTGAAGCTTTCTTT
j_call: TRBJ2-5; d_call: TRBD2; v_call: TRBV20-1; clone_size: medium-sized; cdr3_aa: CGGTSGTRQETQYF; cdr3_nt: TGCGGGGGGACTAGCGGGACCCGGCAAGAGACCCAGTACTTC
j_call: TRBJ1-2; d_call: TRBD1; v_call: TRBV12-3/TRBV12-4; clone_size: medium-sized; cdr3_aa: CASSRGFYGYTF; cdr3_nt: TGTGCCAGCAGCAGGGGGTTCTATGGCTACACCTTC
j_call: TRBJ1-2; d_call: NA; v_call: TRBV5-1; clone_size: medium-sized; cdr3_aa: CASSLSVNYGYTF; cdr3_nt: TGCGCCAGCAGCTTGTCGGTAAACTATGGCTACACCTTC
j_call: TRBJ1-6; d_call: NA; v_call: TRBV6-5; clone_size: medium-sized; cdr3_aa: CATWSRQPNSPLHF; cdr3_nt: TGTGCCACCTGGTCCCGACAGCCAAATTCACCCCTCCACTTT
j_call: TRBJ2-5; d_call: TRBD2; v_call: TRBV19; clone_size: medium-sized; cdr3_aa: CASSPGTSPLLTETQYF; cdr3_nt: TGTGCCAGTAGTCCAGGGACTAGCCCTCTGTTGACGGAGACCCAGTACTTC
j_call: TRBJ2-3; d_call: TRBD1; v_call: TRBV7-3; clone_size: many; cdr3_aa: CASSLMGDRGTDTQYF; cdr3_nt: TGTGCCAGCAGCTTAATGGGGGACAGGGGCACAGATACGCAGTATTTT
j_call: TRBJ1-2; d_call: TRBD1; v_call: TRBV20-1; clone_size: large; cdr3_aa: CSVIRQGANYGYTF; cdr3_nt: TGCAGTGTCATACGACAGGGGGCAAACTATGGCTACACCTTC